Below, 26 T cell receptor beta chains from the same sample are listed, as sequenced in a study of tumor-infiltrating lymphocytes in primary liver carcinoma. DNA and RNA were both co-extracted from 20-30 mg of bulk tissue that had not been sorted. The researchers produced TCR beta cDNA from around 0.5 ug total RNA with a constant-region primer. What produced the TCR beta libraries was three nested multiplex PCR rounds using slightly modified ARM-PCR. TRBV1-TRBV30 forward primers paired with a C-beta reverse primer were used in the first two PCR rounds, which ran roughly 9 cycles each. TCRdb reprocessed the multiplex PCR reads via MiXCR and lists one record per CDR3 protein. The table lists 20,000 or so distinct CDR3 sequences, 80% of them singletons. Sequencing input: liver tumor tissue from sampling region 2. The sample's subset: tumor region T2, inferior pole. The source of these receptors is a young woman with primary liver carcinoma and hepatitis B virus infection.

To note about this clonotype: A much larger clone lies one base from this, so it may be a read error. The CDR3 loop reads CTSSLTGGTGELFF. CDR3 bases: TGTACCAGCAGCCTTACAGGGGGCACCGGGGAGCTGTTTTTT. V usage is TRBV7-9 and J usage is TRBJ2-2; 8 nucleotides match TRBD1. In germline, CDR1 is SEHNR, CDR2 FQNEAQ (reference sequence). The CDR3 length is 14 residues.

This clonotype was seen ten or more times. Here the CDR3 reads CASSLDFKATQYF. CDR3 bases: TGTGCCAGCAGCTTAGATTTTAAGGCCACCCAGTACTTC. The chain is built from TRBV11-2 and TRBJ2-7; D is uncertain. V lost 0 bases, J lost 10 bases, and 13 bases lay in between. Germline V gives CDR1 SGHAT, CDR2 FQNNGV. The CDR3 runs to 13 residues.

On this clonotype: Germline and junction disagree at one end, which may indicate a read error. This chain links TRBV12-3 or TRBV12-4 with TRBJ2-3; the D gene is possibly TRBD1 (5 bases). This CDR3 has 15 amino acids. The CDR3 region has the DNA TGTGCCAGCAGTTTTCCCTCTCCTAGTACAGGTACGCAGTATTTT. It specifies CASSFPSPSTGTQYF.

Remarks on this clonotype: One junction end does not reproduce the germline sequence, and a read error may be involved. The rearrangement uses TRBV10-3 and TRBJ2-1; D gene unclear. This CDR3 spans 14 amino acids. The germline CDR1 and CDR2 sequences are ENHRY and SYGVKD. The CDR3 bases are TGTGCCATCAGTCCCACGGCGACCCTGGATGGGCAGCTCTTC. Protein sequence: CAISPTATLDGQLF.

The chain is built from TRBV6-5 and TRBJ2-2, with D possibly TRBD2 on 5 matching bases. The V end was cut by 4 bases, the J end by 4 bases, with 13 bases between. The CDR3 runs 15 residues. In germline, CDR1 is MNHEY, CDR2 SVGAGI. This chain's CDR3 is CASSSRRGLTGELFF. The CDR3 coding sequence is TGTGCCAGCAGTTCGCGGAGAGGGCTCACCGGGGAGCTGTTTTTT.

The CDR3 sequence is CVRGYREPGLGYGYTF. As DNA, the CDR3 is TGTGTCCGCGGTTACCGAGAACCTGGTCTGGGCTATGGCTACACCTTC. V usage is TRBV6-5 and J usage is TRBJ1-2, with D unresolved. CDR3 length: 16 amino acids. The germline CDR1 and CDR2 sequences are MNHEY and SVGAGI.

Regarding this clonotype: One junction end does not reproduce the germline sequence, and a read error may be involved. The J gene is TRBJ2-5, the V gene TRBV6-5, with 8 bases identical to TRBD1. The CDR3 loop spans 13 amino acids. Germline loops: CDR1 MNHEY, CDR2 SVGAGI. CDR3 in DNA: TGTGCCACCAGTACCGGCAGGGGGCTGACCCGGTACTTC. Its translation: CATSTGRGLTRYF.

A word on this clonotype: Mismatch with germline at one junction end may stem from a read error. The rearrangement uses TRBV28 and TRBJ2-1; 11 bases line up with TRBD2. Germline V gene sequence: CDR1 MDHEN, CDR2 SYDVKM. This CDR3 is 13 amino acids long. The CDR3 loop reads CARGTSGDNEQFF. The CDR3 nucleotides read TGTGCCAGGGGGACTAGCGGCGACAATGAACAGTTCTTC.

Remarks on this clonotype: Given the absence of the conserved phenylalanine or tryptophan at the CDR3 end, a read error is likely. The chain has TRBV30 and TRBJ2-3; weak D call: TRBD2 (6 bases). The CDR3 consists of 14 residues. From germline, CDR1 is GTSNPN and CDR2 SVGIG (reference sequence). The CDR3 DNA is TGCGCCTGGAGTCCGGGGACTGGCACAGATACGCAGTATTCT. Its translation: CAWSPGTGTDTQYS.

This clonotype was seen many times. Mismatch with germline at one junction end may stem from a read error. This chain links TRBV6-5 with TRBJ2-7; a possible D gene is TRBD1 (6 bases). The CDR3 runs 15 residues. Germline-derived CDR1 and CDR2 are MNHEY and SVGAGI. The CDR3 DNA follows: TGTGCCAGCAATTACAAGGACAGCAACTCCTACAAGCAGTACTTC. Protein sequence: CASNYKDSNSYKQYF.

The chain is built from TRBV11-2 and TRBJ2-7; D not certain. Germline CDR1 reads SGHAT; CDR2 reads FQNNGV. Deletions cut 10 bases from V and 7 bases from J, with 14 bases between. The CDR3 extends over 11 amino acids. The CDR3 DNA reads as TGTGCCAATAATCCGGCCAGTGAGCAGTACTTC. It is translated as CANNPASEQYF.

About this clonotype: Compared with germline, one end of the junction differs, possibly owing to a read error. The gene calls are TRBV6-2 or TRBV6-3 and TRBJ2-7, with 10 bases lining up with TRBD2. The CDR3 is 15 amino acids. Germline V gives CDR1 MNHEY, CDR2 SVGEGT. This CDR3 is CVISQLAGGLYEQHF. CDR3 DNA sequence: TGTGTCATCAGTCAATTAGCGGGAGGACTTTACGAGCAGCACTTC.

On this clonotype: The junction departs from germline at one end; a sequencing error may be responsible. The CDR3 DNA follows: TGCAGCGTTGCGACCGGGGGTGGTAACAAACAGCCCCAACATTTT. Translation gives CSVATGGGNKQPQHF. The rearrangement links TRBV29-1 to TRBJ1-5; D may be TRBD1 (5 bases). The length of the CDR3 is 15 residues. Germline CDR1 SQVTM, CDR2 ANQGSEA.

Regarding this clonotype: Germline and junction disagree at one end, which may indicate a read error. The gene calls are TRBV11-3 and TRBJ2-7, with D perhaps assigned TRBD1 or TRBD2 (5 bases each). In germline, CDR1 is SGHNT, CDR2 YENEEA. This CDR3 is built from 15 residues. This chain's CDR3 is CASNLDRDLSYEQCF. The CDR3 DNA sequence: TGTGCCAGCAACTTAGACCGGGACCTCTCATACGAGCAGTGCTTC.

The V gene is TRBV10-2, the J gene TRBJ2-5; unclear D gene. The CDR3 has 15 residues. CDR1 and CDR2 from the germline V gene are WSHSY and SAAADI. V dropped 7 bases and J dropped 10 bases, with 25 bases sitting between them. CDR3 sequence reads: CASTPSACFQGIQYF. CDR3 DNA: TGCGCCAGCACCCCATCAGCGTGCTTCCAAGGGATCCAGTACTTC.

On this clonotype: An end of the junction differs from the germline gene, which may be a read error. CDR3 region: CPSSLWAGGTNIQYF. The CDR3 region has the DNA TGTCCCAGCAGTTTATGGGCGGGAGGCACAAACATTCAGTACTTC. The chain joins TRBV28 to TRBJ2-4, with 8 bases fitting TRBD2. The CDR3 runs 15 residues. Germline V gene data show CDR1 as MDHEN and CDR2 as SYDVKM.

The gene calls are TRBV5-5 and TRBJ2-5; D unclear. Germline CDR1 is SGHKS and CDR2 is YYEKEE (reference sequence). The CDR3 is 15 amino acids. Trimming removed 7 bases from V and 3 bases from J, with 19 bases in between. The CDR3 DNA follows: TGTGCCAGCGCCTTACAAGGGCCGAAGGAAGAGACCCAGTACTTC. Its translation: CASALQGPKEETQYF.

This clonotype was observed once. This is likely a read error, given that the CDR3 carries no conserved phenylalanine or tryptophan at its end. V is TRBV14 and J is TRBJ2-1; no firm D call. This CDR3 comprises 11 residues. The V end was cut by 2 bases, the J end by 8 bases, with 4 bases between. Germline CDR1 and CDR2: SGHDN and FVKESK. As DNA, the CDR3 is TGTGCCAGCAGCCAACGCGATGAGCAGTTCCTC. Translation: CASSQRDEQFL.

On this clonotype: Sequence at one end of the junction differs from germline and may be a read error. The chain joins TRBV11-2 to TRBJ1-2, with no clear D. Germline CDR1 reads SGHAT; CDR2 reads FQNNGV. The CDR3 is 14 amino acids. CDR3 nucleotide sequence: TGTGCCAGCAGCTTAAGGGAAGCTAACTGTGGTTACACATTC. Protein: CASSLREANCGYTF.

Note on this clonotype: This may be a read error, as it is one base from a much larger clone. The chain recombines TRBV29-1 with TRBJ2-2; D gene uncertain. Germline assignment: CDR1 SQVTM and CDR2 ANQGSEA. V was trimmed by 7 bases and J by 7 bases, leaving 13 bases between them. The CDR3 totals 12 residues. The CDR3 protein is CSAVGWIGELFF. For the CDR3, the DNA is TGCAGCGCCGTAGGGTGGATCGGGGAGCTGTTTTTT.

As DNA, the CDR3 is TGTGCCAGCAGCCGGCGGCGGGCTGGGGATTCACCCCTCCACTTT. Residues: CASSRRRAGDSPLHF. The V gene is TRBV7-2, the J gene TRBJ1-6; D ambiguous. The germline V gene encodes CDR1 SGHTA and CDR2 FQGNSA. Trimming pared 5 bases from V and 8 bases from J, leaving 16 bases between. The CDR3 loop spans 15 amino acids.

To note about this clonotype: This CDR3 fails to terminate in the conserved phenylalanine or tryptophan, so it likely reflects a read error. V usage is TRBV6-5 and J usage is TRBJ2-7; 7 bases match TRBD1. There are 15 residues in the CDR3. Germline V gene data show CDR1 as MNHEY and CDR2 as SVGAGI. The CDR3 sequence is CAGSYKDRSSYEQYY. The CDR3 DNA follows: TGTGCCGGCAGTTACAAGGACAGGAGCTCCTACGAGCAGTACTAC.

In the case of this clonotype: The junction departs from germline at one end; a sequencing error may be responsible. This rearrangement joins TRBV11-2 to TRBJ2-2, with a possible D match to TRBD2 (5 bases). The CDR3 consists of 16 residues. Germline CDR1 reads SGHAT; CDR2 reads FQNNGV. The CDR3 nucleotides read TGTGTCAGCAGCCCCGATCGCCAATTGAACACCGGGAAGCTGTTTTTT. Translated: CVSSPDRQLNTGKLFF. Using reference TRBV11-2 and TRBJ2-2 for the parts outside the CDR3, the full variable domain is EAGVAQSPRYKIIEKRQSVAFWCNPISGHATLYWYQQILGQGPKLLIQFQNNGVVDDSQLPKDRFSAERLKGVDSTLKIQPAKLEDSAVYLCVSSPDRQLNTGKLFFGEGSRLTVL.

The table lists this clonotype with a count of one. The chain has TRBV10-3 and TRBJ2-1; D may be TRBD1 (6 bases). V lost 0 bases, J lost 7 bases, and 16 bases lay in between. Germline CDR1 and CDR2: ENHRY and SYGVKD. There are 16 residues in the CDR3. The CDR3 sequence: CAISESAVGAYNEQFF. The CDR3 region has the DNA TGTGCCATCAGTGAGTCGGCAGTGGGGGCTTATAATGAGCAGTTCTTC.

The J gene is TRBJ2-3, the V gene TRBV11-2, with D possibly matching TRBD2 (5 bases). The CDR3 runs 15 residues. Germline V lookup: CDR1 SGHAT, CDR2 FQNNGV. V lost 8 bases and J lost 4, with 19 bases in between. The CDR3 region has the DNA TGTGCCAGCGGCTCAGGAAACGTGAGGGCAGATACGCAGTATTTT. It codes for CASGSGNVRADTQYF. The whole variable domain, remainder taken from reference TRBV11-2 and TRBJ2-3, is EAGVAQSPRYKIIEKRQSVAFWCNPISGHATLYWYQQILGQGPKLLIQFQNNGVVDDSQLPKDRFSAERLKGVDSTLKIQPAKLEDSAVYLCASGSGNVRADTQYFGPGTRLTVL.

The gene calls are TRBV14 and TRBJ2-3; D call uncertain. V lost 0 bases, J lost 5 bases, and 15 bases lay in between. This CDR3 has 16 residues. CDR1 is SGHDN and CDR2 is FVKESK in the germline V gene. The CDR3 is CASSQDVLTREDTQYF. In DNA, the CDR3 is TGTGCCAGCAGCCAAGACGTGCTAACGAGAGAAGATACGCAGTATTTT.